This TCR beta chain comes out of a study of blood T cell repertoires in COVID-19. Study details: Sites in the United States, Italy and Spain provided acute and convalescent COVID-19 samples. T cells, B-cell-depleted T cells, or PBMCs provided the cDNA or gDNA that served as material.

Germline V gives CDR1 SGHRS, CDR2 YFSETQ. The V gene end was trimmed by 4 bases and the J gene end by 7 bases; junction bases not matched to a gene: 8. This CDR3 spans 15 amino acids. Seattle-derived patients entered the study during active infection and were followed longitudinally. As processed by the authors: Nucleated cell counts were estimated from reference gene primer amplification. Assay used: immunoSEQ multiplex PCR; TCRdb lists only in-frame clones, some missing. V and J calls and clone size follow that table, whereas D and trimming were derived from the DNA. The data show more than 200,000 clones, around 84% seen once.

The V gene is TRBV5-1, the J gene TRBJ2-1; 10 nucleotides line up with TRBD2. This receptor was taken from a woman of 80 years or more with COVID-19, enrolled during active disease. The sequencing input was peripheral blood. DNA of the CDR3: TGCGCCAGCAGCCCCCCAGCGGGGGGGCCGAATGAGCAGTTCTTC. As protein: CASSPPAGGPNEQFF.